Listed here is a single TCR beta chain. What it binds is unknown. CDR1 is SGHRS, CDR2 YFSETQ, per germline. The ends were cut back, 3 bases at V and 0 bases at J, with 13 bases in the middle. CDR3 size: 16 residues. PCR primers comprised 60 Vbeta and 13 Jbeta primers. Methods used by the authors: Later, an analysis found about 77 million unique TCR beta chains, and about 10 million of these were shared. Method: immunoSEQ multiplex PCR; TCRdb's copy keeps in-frame clones and lacks some. The D gene and trimming were derived from the DNA, and the V and J assignments and clone size from that table. The sample has fewer than 150,000 clones, roughly 80% seen once. This record comes from a study of cytomegalovirus exposure and HLA in healthy donors. Study as a whole: Early on, a data release was issued that held 85 million to 95 million unique TCRs from HLA-typed donors. Findings of the study overall: Researchers had no immune exposure information except CMV serostatus available. One variant, a missense change in DCLRE1C, was linked in a later analysis to TCR beta V- and J-gene trimming.

The chain employs TRBV5-1 and TRBJ1-3, with a weak D call TRBD1 (6 bases). The source is a female donor in good health and CMV-seropositive. The material sequenced was PBMCs. CDR3 nucleotides: TGCGCCAGCAGCTCGGTTGGGACACGCTCTGGAAACACCATATATTTT. It specifies CASSSVGTRSGNTIYF.